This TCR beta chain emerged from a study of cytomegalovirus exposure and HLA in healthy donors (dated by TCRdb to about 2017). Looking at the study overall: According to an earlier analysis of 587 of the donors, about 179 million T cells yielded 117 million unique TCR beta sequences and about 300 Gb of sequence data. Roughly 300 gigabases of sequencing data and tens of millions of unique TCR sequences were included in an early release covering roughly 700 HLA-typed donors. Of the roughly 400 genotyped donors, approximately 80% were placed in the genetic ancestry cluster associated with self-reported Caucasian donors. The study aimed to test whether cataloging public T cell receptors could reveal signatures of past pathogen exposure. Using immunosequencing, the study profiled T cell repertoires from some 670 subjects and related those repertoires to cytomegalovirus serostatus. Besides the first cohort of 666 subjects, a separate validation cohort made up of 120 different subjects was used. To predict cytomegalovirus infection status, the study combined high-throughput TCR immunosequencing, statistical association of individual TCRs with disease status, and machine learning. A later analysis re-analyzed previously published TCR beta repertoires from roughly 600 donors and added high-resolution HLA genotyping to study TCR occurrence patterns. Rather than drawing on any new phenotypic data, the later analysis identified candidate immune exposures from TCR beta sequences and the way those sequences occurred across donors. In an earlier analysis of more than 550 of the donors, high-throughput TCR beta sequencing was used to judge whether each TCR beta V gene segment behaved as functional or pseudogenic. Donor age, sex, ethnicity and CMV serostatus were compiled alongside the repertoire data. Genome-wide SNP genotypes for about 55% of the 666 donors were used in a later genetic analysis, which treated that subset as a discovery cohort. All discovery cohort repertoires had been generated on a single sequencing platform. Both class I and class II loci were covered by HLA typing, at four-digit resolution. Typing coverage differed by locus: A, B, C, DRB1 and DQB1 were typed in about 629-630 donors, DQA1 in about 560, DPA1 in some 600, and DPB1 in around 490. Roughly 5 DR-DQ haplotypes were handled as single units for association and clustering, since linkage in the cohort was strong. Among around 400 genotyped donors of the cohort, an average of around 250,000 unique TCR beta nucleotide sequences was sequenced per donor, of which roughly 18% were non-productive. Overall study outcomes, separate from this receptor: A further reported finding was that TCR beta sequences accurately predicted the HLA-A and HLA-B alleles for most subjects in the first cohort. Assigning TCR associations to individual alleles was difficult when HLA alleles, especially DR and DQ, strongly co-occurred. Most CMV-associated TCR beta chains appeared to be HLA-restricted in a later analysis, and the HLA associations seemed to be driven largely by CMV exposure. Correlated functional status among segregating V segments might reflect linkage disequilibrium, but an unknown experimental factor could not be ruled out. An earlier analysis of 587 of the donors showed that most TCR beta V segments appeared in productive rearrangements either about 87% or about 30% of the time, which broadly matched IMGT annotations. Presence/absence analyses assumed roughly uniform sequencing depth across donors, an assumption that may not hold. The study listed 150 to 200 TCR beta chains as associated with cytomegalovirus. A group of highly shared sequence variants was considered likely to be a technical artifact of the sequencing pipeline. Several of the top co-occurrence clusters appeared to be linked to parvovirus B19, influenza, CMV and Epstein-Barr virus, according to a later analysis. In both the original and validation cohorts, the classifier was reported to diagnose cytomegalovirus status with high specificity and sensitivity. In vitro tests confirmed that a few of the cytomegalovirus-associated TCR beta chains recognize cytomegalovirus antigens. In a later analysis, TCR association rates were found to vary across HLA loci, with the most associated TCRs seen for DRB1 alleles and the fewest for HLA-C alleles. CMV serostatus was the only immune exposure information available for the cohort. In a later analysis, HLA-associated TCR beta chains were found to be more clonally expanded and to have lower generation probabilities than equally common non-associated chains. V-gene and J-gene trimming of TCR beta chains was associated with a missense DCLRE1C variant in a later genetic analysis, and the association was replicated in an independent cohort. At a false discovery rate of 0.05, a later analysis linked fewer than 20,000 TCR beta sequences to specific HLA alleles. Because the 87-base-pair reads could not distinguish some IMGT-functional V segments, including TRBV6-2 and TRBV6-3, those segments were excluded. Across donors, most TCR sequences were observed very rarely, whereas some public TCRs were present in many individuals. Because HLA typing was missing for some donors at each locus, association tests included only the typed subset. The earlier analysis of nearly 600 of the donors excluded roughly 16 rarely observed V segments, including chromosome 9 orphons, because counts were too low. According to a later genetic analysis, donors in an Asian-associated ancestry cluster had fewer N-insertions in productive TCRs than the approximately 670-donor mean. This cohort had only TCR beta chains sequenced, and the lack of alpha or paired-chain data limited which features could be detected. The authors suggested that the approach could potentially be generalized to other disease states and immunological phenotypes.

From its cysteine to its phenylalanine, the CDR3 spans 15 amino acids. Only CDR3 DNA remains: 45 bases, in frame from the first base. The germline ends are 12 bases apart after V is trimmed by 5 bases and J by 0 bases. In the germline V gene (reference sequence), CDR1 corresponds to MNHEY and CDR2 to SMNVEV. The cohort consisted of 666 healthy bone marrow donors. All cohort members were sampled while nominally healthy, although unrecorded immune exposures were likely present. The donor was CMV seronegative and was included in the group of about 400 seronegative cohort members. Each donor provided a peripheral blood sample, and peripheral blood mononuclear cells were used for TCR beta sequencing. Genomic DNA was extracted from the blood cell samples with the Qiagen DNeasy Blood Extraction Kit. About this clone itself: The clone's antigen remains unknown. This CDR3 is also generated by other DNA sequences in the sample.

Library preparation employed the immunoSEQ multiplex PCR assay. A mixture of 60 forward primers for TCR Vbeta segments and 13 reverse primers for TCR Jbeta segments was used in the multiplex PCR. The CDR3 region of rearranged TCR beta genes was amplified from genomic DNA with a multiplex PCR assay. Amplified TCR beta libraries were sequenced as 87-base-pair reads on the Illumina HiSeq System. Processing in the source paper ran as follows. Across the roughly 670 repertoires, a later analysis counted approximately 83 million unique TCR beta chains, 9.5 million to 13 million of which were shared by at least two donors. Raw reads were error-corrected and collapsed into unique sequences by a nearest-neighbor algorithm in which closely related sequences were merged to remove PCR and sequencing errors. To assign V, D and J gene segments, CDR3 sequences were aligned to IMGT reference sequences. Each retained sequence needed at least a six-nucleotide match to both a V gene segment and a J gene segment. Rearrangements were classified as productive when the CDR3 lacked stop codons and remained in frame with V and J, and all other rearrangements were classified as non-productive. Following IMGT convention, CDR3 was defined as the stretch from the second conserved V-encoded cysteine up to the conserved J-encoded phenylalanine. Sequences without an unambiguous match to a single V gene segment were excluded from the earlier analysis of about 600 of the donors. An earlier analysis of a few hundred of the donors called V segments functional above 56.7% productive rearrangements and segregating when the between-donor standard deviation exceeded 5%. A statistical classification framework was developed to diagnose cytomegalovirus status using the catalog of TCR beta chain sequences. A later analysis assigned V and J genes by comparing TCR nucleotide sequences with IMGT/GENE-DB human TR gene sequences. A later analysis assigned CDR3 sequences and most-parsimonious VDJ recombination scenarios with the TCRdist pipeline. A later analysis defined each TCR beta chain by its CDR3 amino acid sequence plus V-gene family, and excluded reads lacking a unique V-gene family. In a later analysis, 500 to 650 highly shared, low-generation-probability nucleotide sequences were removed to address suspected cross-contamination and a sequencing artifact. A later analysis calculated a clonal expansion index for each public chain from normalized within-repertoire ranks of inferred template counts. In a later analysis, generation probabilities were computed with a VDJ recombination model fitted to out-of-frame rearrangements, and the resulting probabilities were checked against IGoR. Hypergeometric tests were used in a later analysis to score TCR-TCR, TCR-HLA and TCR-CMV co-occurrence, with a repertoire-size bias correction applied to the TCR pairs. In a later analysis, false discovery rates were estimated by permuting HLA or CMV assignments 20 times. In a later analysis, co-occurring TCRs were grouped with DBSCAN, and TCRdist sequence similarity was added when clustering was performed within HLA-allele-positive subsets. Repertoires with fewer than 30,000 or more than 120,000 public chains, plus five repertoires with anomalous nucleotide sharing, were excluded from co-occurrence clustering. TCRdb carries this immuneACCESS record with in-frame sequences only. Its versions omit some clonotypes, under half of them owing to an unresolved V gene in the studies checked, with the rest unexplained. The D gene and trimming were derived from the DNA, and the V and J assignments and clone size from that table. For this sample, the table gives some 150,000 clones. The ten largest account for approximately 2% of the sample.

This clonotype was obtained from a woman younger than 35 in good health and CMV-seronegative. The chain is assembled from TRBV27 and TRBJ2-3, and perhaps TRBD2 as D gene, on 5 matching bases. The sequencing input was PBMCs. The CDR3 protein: CASSPLAGSTDTQYF. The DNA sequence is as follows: TGTGCCAGCAGTCCTCTAGCTGGAAGCACAGATACGCAGTATTTT.